This T cell receptor (beta chain) was sequenced for a study of STAT5B mutations in CD4+ large granular lymphocyte leukemia (dated 2022 in TCRdb). Notes on the research overall: Among the healthy controls, the CDR3 'QG' motif was associated with a particular HLA allele. TCRbeta repertoires of CD4+ T-cell large granular lymphocyte leukemia patients were compared with those of healthy blood donors. Flow cytometry on FACSCanto II or FACSVerse confirmed that purified fractions exceeded 95% purity among lymphocytes.

Taken from the germline V gene, the CDR1 and CDR2 loops are SGHTA and FQGNSA. The CDR3 holds 15 amino acids from the cysteine to the phenylalanine. Solely the CDR3 DNA is kept, with 45 bases framed from the first base. Cut back by 1 base and 1 base, the V and J ends lie 10 bases apart. Here is what the overall study found, with its caveats: TRBV06-family usage was enriched among the top patient clones (8/27) compared with healthy controls (2/35). The data were not HLA-matched, and the relatively small sample size could explain the higher clonality seen in CD4+ compared with CD8+ T-LGLL. The main leukemic clonotypes were found to be private to each patient, although 25% to 30% of the main leukemic clonotypes were detected at low frequency in the non-leukemic repertoires of other patients. CD4-sorted patient repertoires appeared more clonal than healthy CD4+ repertoires, and this difference persisted after removing the putative leukemic clones.

Of note for this clone: Its antigen is not yet known. No base qualities exist here, and no much larger clone lies one base off it. Distinct nucleotide sequences in the sample also encode this CDR3.

TCRbeta rearrangements were sequenced from genomic DNA using the immunoSEQ assay at survey resolution. The source study handled its data this way. A lowest detectable productive clonotype frequency of 2.59 x 10-5 was observed in the TCR sequencing data. Only productive TCRbeta rearrangements, meaning sequences that were complete and in-frame, were kept for the analyses. Clonality for each sample was calculated as Simpson clonality in the immunoSEQ Analyzer version 3.0. Clones were categorized by frequency as very rare, small, medium, large (1-20%) or hyperexpanded (>20%). Generation probabilities were estimated with OLGA 1.2.3, V-gene circos plots were made with VDJtools, specificities were searched in VDJdb, and CDR3 motifs were identified with GLIPH. In TCRdb, the immuneACCESS table is reduced to in-frame sequences with V and J assigned. These tables do not hold every clone; where another copy was compared, an unresolved V gene accounts for under half, and the others remain unexplained. V and J calls and clone size are copied from that table; D and trimming were computed from the DNA. The sample contains more than 25,000 clones, more than 60% of them found a single time. The leading ten clones occupy roughly 6.2% of the sample.

The healthy control group was made up of around 40 blood donors, and the Finnish Red Cross blood service supplied their buffy coats. All TCR-sequenced material derived from peripheral blood: patient blood samples and healthy donor buffy coats. Peripheral blood mononuclear cells were isolated by Ficoll-Hypaque gradient centrifugation. CD4+ cells were magnetically purified from the buffy coats of healthy controls. The Gentra Puregene Cell and Tissue kit was used to extract genomic DNA, and a Qubit 2.0 fluorometer was used to measure the amount of genomic DNA. The source of this sequence is a human donor in good health. Material for sequencing was CD4+ T cells from blood buffy coats. The receptor chain draws on TRBV7-2 and TRBJ2-5; a tentative D match to TRBD2 spans 6 bases. The bases read TGTGCCAGCAGCTTAGTAGGCGGGGCCCAAGAGACCCAGTACTTC. Its amino acids are CASSLVGGAQETQYF. Outside the CDR3, residues come from the reference TRBV7-2 and TRBJ2-5 proteins, so the full variable domain is: GAGVSQSPSNKVTEKGKDVELRCDPISGHTALYWYRQSLGQGLEFLIYFQGNSAPDKSGLPSDRFSAERTGGSVSTLTIQRTQQEDSAVYLCASSLVGGAQETQYFGPGTRLLVL.